The TCR beta chain described here comes from a study of T cell responses to AZD1222 COVID-19 vaccine. Comments on this clone: What it binds is not known.

TCRdb's copy holds only in-frame clones and misses some; the assay was immunoSEQ multiplex PCR. This table holds 34,000 or so clones, around 90% found once. The length of the CDR3 is 14 residues. Trimming removed 3 bases from V and 2 bases from J, with 8 bases in between. Germline values: CDR1 LNHDA, CDR2 SQIVND (reference sequence). Findings of the study overall: The breadth and depth of Spike-specific TCRs increased once two AZD1222 doses had been given.

The receptor was isolated from an adult in good health. The chain recombines TRBV19 with TRBJ2-1; tentatively, D is TRBD1 (6 bases). Specimen: peripheral blood, collected on day 0 of AZD1222 vaccination. The CDR3 sequence is CASSIKGAYNEQFF. As DNA, the CDR3 is TGTGCCAGTAGTATCAAGGGGGCCTACAATGAGCAGTTCTTC.